This section outlines one TCR beta chain sequence together with its context. Antigen specificity is unknown. The method was immunoSEQ multiplex PCR; TCRdb's version includes in-frame clones alone and lacks a portion of them. The table has roughly 4,900 clones, 75% to 85% seen once; the top ten hold more than 0.9%. As to time point: 2015-2016 season, 7 days after influenza vaccination. Vaccine contraindications, substance abuse, HIV/AIDS, active malignancy and active illness excluded donors. Sorted cTfh were non-naive CD4+CXCR5+PD-1+, either ICOS+CD38+ or ICOS-CD38-. The record originates from a study of follicular helper T cells after annual influenza vaccination. Findings and caveats of the study: Successive annual vaccinations recalled a recurrent oligoclonal ICOS+CD38+ cTfh response with influenza-specific clonotypes.

V gave up 8 bases and J gave up 8 bases; unmatched junction bases: 5. Germline CDR1 and CDR2: LGHNT and FRNRAP. The CDR3 contains 13 residues. The rearrangement joins TRBV12-5 to TRBJ2-3; 12 bases are shared with TRBD2. This receptor was obtained from an adult who received the influenza vaccine. Sequenced material: CXCR5+ CD38- circulating T follicular helper cells from blood, taken 7 days after influenza vaccination. Subset in this sample: circulating Tfh, non-naive CD4+CXCR5+PD-1+ (ICOS+CD38+ or ICOS-CD38-). The CDR3 protein is CASSASGGGTQYF. The CDR3 nucleotides read TGTGCTAGTTCAGCTAGCGGGGGGGGTACGCAGTATTTT.